The 8 T cell receptor beta chains given below trace back to one sample, sequenced in a study of blood T cell repertoires in COVID-19. Sequencing used immunoSEQ multiplex PCR; TCRdb keeps in-frame clones, though not all of them. The table shows about 220,000 clones, with 80% to 85% occurring only once. Sequenced: PBMCs or T cells enriched from blood (not recorded which). These receptors were taken from a woman between 40 and 55 years old who had recovered from COVID-19.

The V call is TRBV28, the J call TRBJ1-1; D not resolved. The V and J ends lost 7 bases and 6 bases respectively, with 15 bases between them. The CDR3 covers 13 residues. Germline assignment: CDR1 MDHEN and CDR2 SYDVKM. The CDR3 sequence is CASTKRPRAEAFF. CDR3 bases: TGTGCCAGCACCAAACGACCTAGAGCTGAAGCTTTCTTT.

The chain employs TRBV6-5 and TRBJ2-3; tentative D call: TRBD1 (6 bases). V lost 4 bases and J 3 bases, leaving 11 bases between the germline ends. Germline V lookup: CDR1 MNHEY, CDR2 SVGAGI. This CDR3 spans 14 amino acids. CDR3 residues: CASSSQDSTDTQYF. As DNA, the CDR3 is TGTGCCAGCAGTTCACAGGACAGTACAGATACGCAGTATTTT.

The V and J genes are TRBV18 and TRBJ2-3; D ambiguous. The V and J ends lost 6 bases and 7 bases respectively, with 11 bases between them. There are 12 residues in the CDR3. In germline, CDR1 is KGHSH, CDR2 LQKENI. This CDR3 is CASSPNIYTQYF. CDR3 DNA: TGTGCCAGCTCGCCGAACATATATACGCAGTATTTT.

This rearrangement joins TRBV9 to TRBJ2-3, with TRBD2 identical over 9 bases. Germline trimming cut 1 base from V and 3 bases from J; bases unmatched to any gene: 6. This CDR3 is built from 16 residues. Germline CDR1 SGDLS, CDR2 YYNGEE. In nucleotides, the CDR3 is TGTGCCAGCAGCGTAACCCCTAGCGGGAAGACAGATACGCAGTATTTT. Translated: CASSVTPSGKTDTQYF.

This clone was seen just once. This chain connects TRBV18 to TRBJ2-7; the D gene is possibly TRBD1 (5 bases). CDR3 length equals 14 residues. Deletions cut 2 bases from V and 4 bases from J, with 12 bases between. CDR1 KGHSH and CDR2 LQKENI come from the germline V gene. For the CDR3, the DNA is TGTGCCAGCTCACCAGACAGAACAATATACGAGCAGTACTTC. Translated, it gives CASSPDRTIYEQYF.

V is TRBV7-2 and J is TRBJ1-6; 9 nucleotides agree with TRBD1. This CDR3 is 18 amino acids long. CDR1 is SGHTA and CDR2 is FQGNSA in the germline V gene. Trimming cost V 6 bases and J 0 bases; bases outside gene matches: 9. Written as DNA, the CDR3 is TGTGCCAGCAGGGGACAGGGCGCCCAAAACTCCTATAATTCACCCCTCCACTTT. This translates into CASRGQGAQNSYNSPLHF.

This clone was counted a few times. The J gene is TRBJ1-2, the V gene TRBV11-2, with D possibly being TRBD1 (5 bases). The CDR3 length is 15 residues. Germline values: CDR1 SGHAT, CDR2 FQNNGV. The germline V and J ends were trimmed by 5 bases and 8 bases, with 21 bases remaining between them. The CDR3 DNA sequence: TGTGCCAGCAGCCCAGGGATCGGGGGATCGTCCGGCTACACCTTC. It encodes CASSPGIGGSSGYTF.

This clone was counted only a few times. The gene calls are TRBV6-6 and TRBJ1-1; D is possibly TRBD1 (6 bases). Trimming took 6 bases from V and 4 from J, leaving 15 bases between them. The CDR3 runs to 14 residues. CDR1 MNHNY and CDR2 SVGAGI come from the germline V gene (reference sequence). CDR3 DNA: TGTGCCAGCAGGAGGGACACAGATCTCACTGAAGCTTTCTTT. Encoded protein: CASRRDTDLTEAFF.